A selection of T cell receptor beta chains follows, all from one sample in a study of T cell clonotyping in hematopoietic cell transplantation. Sequencing used immunoSEQ multiplex PCR; TCRdb keeps in-frame clones, though not all of them. The table shows some 5,900 clones, with around 82% occurring only once. Sequenced material: peripheral blood mononuclear cells, taken 180 days after allogeneic stem cell transplant. These receptors originate from a male patient in his 70s who had an allogeneic stem cell transplant from an unrelated donor, so T cells may come from the graft donor. Some clones in this sample may be carry-over from other donors' samples. Each CDR3 is given with its conserved first and last residue. A D gene is named only where the DNA matches it firmly. Size is stated for part of the rows, as once, few or many counts, or as a class when the clone is expanded.

J,D,size,V,CDR3,DNA
TRBJ1-5,TRBD1,.,TRBV30,CAWSRTGLNQPQHF,TGTGCCTGGAGTCGGACAGGGCTGAATCAGCCCCAGCATTTT
TRBJ1-5,TRBD1,.,TRBV19,CASSLGKQGWRQPQHF,TGTGCCAGTAGTCTAGGGAAACAGGGGTGGCGACAGCCCCAGCATTTT
TRBJ2-7,TRBD1,.,TRBV6-5,CASSSLGQGGYEQYF,TGTGCCAGCAGTTCCCTGGGACAGGGGGGCTACGAGCAGTACTTC
TRBJ1-1,.,.,TRBV19,CASSRQSTNTEAFF,TGTGCCAGTAGTCGACAGAGTACGAACACTGAAGCTTTCTTT
TRBJ1-2,.,.,TRBV25-1,CASSPRGLYGYTF,TGTGCCAGCAGTCCAAGGGGCCTATATGGCTACACCTTC
TRBJ1-1,.,few,TRBV6-1,CASSPGENTEAFF,TGTGCCAGCAGTCCGGGCGAGAACACTGAAGCTTTCTTT
TRBJ2-7,TRBD1,.,TRBV6-5,CASSYSSRGLEQYF,TGTGCCAGCAGTTACTCCTCCAGGGGGCTCGAGCAGTACTTC
TRBJ1-2,TRBD1,few,TRBV7-9,CASSLTTRGGYTF,TGTGCCAGCAGCTTAACGACCAGGGGGGGCTACACCTTC
TRBJ1-2,.,.,TRBV6-5,CASSYWRGQGGYTF,TGTGCCAGCAGTTACTGGCGGGGCCAGGGAGGCTACACCTTC
TRBJ2-7,.,once,TRBV7-9,CASSLVFDSSYEQYF,TGTGCCAGCAGCTTGGTTTTCGACAGCTCCTACGAGCAGTACTTC
TRBJ1-3,.,.,TRBV7-2,CASRRNPGRNSGNTIYF,TGTGCCAGCAGACGAAACCCGGGACGGAACTCTGGAAACACCATATATTTT
TRBJ2-5,TRBD1,.,TRBV28,CASNALGQGEETQYF,TGTGCCAGTAACGCACTGGGGCAGGGGGAAGAGACCCAGTACTTC
TRBJ2-7,.,.,TRBV6-1,CASGPYEQYF,TGTGCCAGCGGGCCTTACGAGCAGTACTTC
TRBJ2-7,.,.,TRBV4-2,CASSQDGNRPGEQYF,TGTGCCAGCAGCCAAGACGGGAACCGGCCGGGCGAGCAGTACTTC
TRBJ1-5,.,once,TRBV6-5,CASSYSRGSGQPQHF,TGTGCCAGCAGTTACTCAAGAGGGTCCGGACAGCCCCAGCATTTT
TRBJ2-7,.,few,TRBV19,CASSIQNSPYEQYF,TGTGCCAGTAGTATTCAGAACTCCCCCTACGAGCAGTACTTC
TRBJ1-2,.,.,TRBV2,CASIRRNGYTF,TGTGCCAGCATTAGGAGGAATGGCTACACCTTC
TRBJ1-5,.,.,TRBV13,CASSLGGYNQPQHF,TGTGCCAGCAGCTTAGGTGGGTACAATCAGCCCCAGCATTTT
TRBJ2-2,.,few,TRBV7-9,CASSLPGANTGELFF,TGTGCCAGCAGCCTACCGGGGGCGAACACCGGGGAGCTGTTTTTT
TRBJ1-5,TRBD1,.,TRBV28,CASSTGQGSGQPQHF,TGTGCCAGCAGCACGGGACAGGGCAGCGGACAGCCCCAGCATTTT
TRBJ2-6,.,.,TRBV6-5,CASSYERFGANVLTF,TGTGCCAGCAGTTACGAGCGATTTGGGGCCAACGTCCTGACTTTC
TRBJ2-1,.,few,TRBV28,CASSLTDNEQFF,TGTGCCAGCAGTTTAACAGATAATGAGCAGTTCTTC